This entry lists 18 T cell receptor beta chains sequenced from one sample in a study of cytomegalovirus exposure and HLA in healthy donors. Using immunoSEQ multiplex PCR, the repertoire was profiled, and TCRdb retains in-frame clones only, with some absent. The data contain around 91,000 clones, roughly 92% of them singletons. The sequenced sample was PBMCs. These receptors all come from a woman between 25 and 40 years old in good health and CMV-seropositive.

The chain has TRBV7-2 and TRBJ1-1; 8 bases line up with TRBD1. After removal of 2 bases from V and 4 bases from J, the junction contained 9 bases not matched to a gene. The germline V gene encodes CDR1 SGHTA and CDR2 FQGNSA. This CDR3 comprises 16 residues. The CDR3, as DNA: TGTGCCAGCAGCTTAAAACGCGGGACAGGTGTCACTGAAGCTTTCTTT. Amino acid sequence: CASSLKRGTGVTEAFF.

The rearrangement uses TRBV27 and TRBJ2-5; the D gene is possibly TRBD2 (5 bases). This CDR3 region has 15 residues. The V end lost 6 bases, the J end lost 5 bases, and 19 bases lay between the germline ends. Germline V lookup: CDR1 MNHEY, CDR2 SMNVEV (reference sequence). CDR3 bases: TGTGCCAGCAGCAGGACTGGATCTATGTCCGAGACCCAGTACTTC. As protein: CASSRTGSMSETQYF.

The chain carries TRBV28 and TRBJ2-1; a weak D match, TRBD2 (6 bases). CDR3 length: 12 amino acids. Germline CDR1 MDHEN, CDR2 SYDVKM. V lost 11 bases to trimming and J lost 0 bases, with 8 bases between them. The CDR3 reads CALRDSYNEQFF. As DNA, the CDR3 is TGTGCCTTGCGGGACTCCTACAATGAGCAGTTCTTC.

The CDR3 sequence: CAWNPGGSSYEQYF. The CDR3 DNA is TGTGCCTGGAACCCTGGGGGGAGCTCCTACGAGCAGTACTTC. The genes are TRBV30 and TRBJ2-7; weak D call: TRBD2 (6 bases). The CDR3 covers 14 residues. The germline CDR1 and CDR2 sequences are GTSNPN and SVGIG (reference sequence). With 4 bases removed from V and 0 bases from J, the gap between germline ends came to 13 bases.

The gene calls are TRBV14 and TRBJ1-4, with 7 nucleotides matching TRBD1. The CDR3 is made up of 17 amino acids. The germline V gene encodes CDR1 SGHDN and CDR2 FVKESK. J lost 0 bases, V lost 4 bases, and 8 bases had no gene match. The CDR3 DNA sequence: TGTGCCAGCAGCCGATTGACAGGGAGAACAACTAATGAAAAACTGTTTTTT. It specifies CASSRLTGRTTNEKLFF.

The chain employs TRBV6-4 and TRBJ2-3; 9 nucleotides agree with TRBD2. The CDR3 loop spans 16 amino acids. Germline CDR1 MRHNA, CDR2 SNTAGT. V gave up 2 bases and J gave up 4 bases; unmatched junction bases: 7. CDR3 bases: TGTGCCAGCAGTGACCGGCCTAGCGGGACGGCAGATACGCAGTATTTT. It encodes CASSDRPSGTADTQYF.

This clone was detected once. The chain uses TRBV7-3 and TRBJ2-1; 7 nucleotides agree with TRBD1. J gave up 6 bases and V 5 bases, and 13 bases lay outside the gene matches. Per germline, CDR1 SGHTA and CDR2 FQGTGA. This CDR3 comprises 16 residues. Here the CDR3 DNA reads TGTGCCAGCAGCGAACCGGGACAGAGCAATATCAATGAGCAGTTCTTC. As protein: CASSEPGQSNINEQFF.

The table lists this clone with a count of one. V and J are TRBV4-1 and TRBJ1-1; D unclear. Germline V gene sequence: CDR1 MGHRA, CDR2 YSYEKL. Trimming left V 1 base short and J 1 base short, with 7 bases between. The CDR3 extends over 14 amino acids. The CDR3 region has the DNA TGCGCCAGCAGCCAAGTAGCGGGGAACACTGAAGCTTTCTTT. This sequence encodes CASSQVAGNTEAFF.

The chain carries TRBV6-5 and TRBJ1-1, with a weak D call TRBD1 (6 bases). This CDR3 spans 13 amino acids. Germline loops: CDR1 MNHEY, CDR2 SVGAGI. V lost 6 bases to trimming and J lost 7 bases, with 15 bases between them. The DNA for the CDR3 is TGTGCCAGCAGCCGTCGGGGGGCCGTTGAAGCTTTCTTT. This encodes CASSRRGAVEAFF.

The DNA of the CDR3 is TGTGCCAGCAGTTGGACCGGGACACCGAACACCGGGGAGCTGTTTTTT. Residues: CASSWTGTPNTGELFF. This rearrangement joins TRBV28 to TRBJ2-2, with a possible D match to TRBD1 (6 bases). Germline loops: CDR1 MDHEN, CDR2 SYDVKM. V gave up 4 bases and J gave up 0 bases, with 12 bases separating them. The CDR3 has 16 amino acids.

The chain couples TRBV19 to TRBJ2-3; 9 nucleotides align to TRBD1. Germline V CDR1 and CDR2: LNHDA, SQIVND (reference sequence). The CDR3 runs 15 residues. J gave up 1 base and V 5 bases, and 4 bases lay outside the gene matches. CDR3 amino acids: CASSSRTGGTDTQYF. CDR3 nucleotide sequence: TGTGCCAGTAGTTCCCGGACAGGGGGCACAGATACGCAGTATTTT.

A note on this clone: Other DNA sequences in this sample translate to the same CDR3. The V call is TRBV5-1, the J call TRBJ2-5, with 8 bases lining up with TRBD1. CDR3 size: 14 residues. The V and J ends lost 0 bases and 5 bases, in that order; junction bases with no gene match: 3. Germline CDR1 is SGHRS and CDR2 is YFSETQ. The chain's CDR3 is CASSLGTGRETQYF. CDR3 coding DNA: TGCGCCAGCAGCTTGGGGACAGGGCGGGAGACCCAGTACTTC.

The rearrangement links TRBV10-3 to TRBJ2-1, with D unclear. Trimming pared 7 bases from V and 0 bases from J, leaving 13 bases between. CDR3 size: 15 residues. CDR1 and CDR2 (germline): ENHRY, SYGVKD. The CDR3 nucleotides read TGTGCCATCACCGATTACGAGAGCTCCTACAATGAGCAGTTCTTC. Protein: CAITDYESSYNEQFF.

This rearrangement joins TRBV28 to TRBJ1-5; D unclear. CDR3 length: 14 amino acids. Germline loops: CDR1 MDHEN, CDR2 SYDVKM. Trimming took off 6 bases at V and 6 bases at J, with 15 bases between the two ends. CDR3 nucleotides: TGTGCCAGCAGATCGCAGGCGGGGTTTCAGCCCCAGCATTTT. It codes for CASRSQAGFQPQHF.

V usage is TRBV11-2 and J usage is TRBJ1-2; D is perhaps TRBD1 (6 bases). Between the trimmed V and J ends, which lost 2 bases and 8 bases, there was a span of 21 bases. The CDR3 spans 16 residues. Germline CDR1 is SGHAT and CDR2 is FQNNGV. The CDR3, as DNA: TGTGCCAGCAGCTTAATAAGGGGGACGGGGGGAGAAGGCTACACCTTC. Translating gives CASSLIRGTGGEGYTF.

This chain links TRBV27 with TRBJ2-1, with 15 bases aligning to TRBD2. The junction had 18 bases not matched to a gene; V was cut back by 4 bases and J by 2 bases. The germline V gene has CDR1 MNHEY and CDR2 SMNVEV (reference sequence). This CDR3 spans 22 amino acids. CDR3 DNA sequence: TGTGCCAGCAGTTCTCGCCCCAGGACTAGCGGGAGGGCCTGGAATACCTACAATGAGCAGTTCTTC. Residues: CASSSRPRTSGRAWNTYNEQFF.

The rearrangement uses TRBV18 and TRBJ2-7; 7 bases align to TRBD1. The junction had 10 bases not matched to a gene; V was cut back by 9 bases and J by 2 bases. Germline V CDR1 and CDR2: KGHSH, LQKENI. The CDR3 consists of 14 residues. The CDR3 sequence is CARSPGTDTYEQYF. CDR3 sequence (DNA): TGTGCCAGGTCCCCGGGGACAGACACCTACGAGCAGTACTTC.

The rearrangement joins TRBV30 to TRBJ1-5, with 7 positions matching TRBD1. The CDR3 has 16 amino acids. J was trimmed by 7 bases and V by 1 base; bases with no gene match: 13. Germline CDR1 reads GTSNPN; CDR2 reads SVGIG (reference sequence). The CDR3 reads CAWSDRPGGRVQPQHF. The CDR3 DNA reads TGTGCCTGGAGTGACCGACCAGGGGGTCGGGTCCAGCCCCAGCATTTT.